This T cell receptor (beta chain) was captured in a study of a mutant IDH1 vaccine in newly diagnosed glioma. The wider study: Investigators started vaccination 4-6 weeks after radiotherapy alone, or with temozolomide cycles. Treated patients had a mean age of 40.4 years and a 62.5% male, approximately 38% female split.

On this clone: Its target is unknown.

V lost 0 bases and J 7 bases, leaving 10 bases between the germline ends. CDR3 length equals 14 residues. CDR1 SNHLY and CDR2 FYNNEI come from the germline V gene. Profiling relied on immunoSEQ multiplex PCR, and the TCRdb table lists in-frame clones only, not all of them. The sample records approximately 61,000 clones, roughly four fifths being singletons. Time point of the sample: week 5, during vaccination. All doses held 300 ug of mutant IDH1 20-mer peptide, with topical imiquimod. Study-wide results and limits: It seemed that pseudoprogression was not linked to changes in the top peripheral T cell clonotypes.

The rearrangement joins TRBV2 to TRBJ1-5; maybe TRBD1 (5 bases). The receptor comes from a woman in her forties or fifties with glioma. Sequencing was performed on PBMCs, taken from a glioma patient whose treatment included an IDH1 peptide vaccine. The CDR3 sequence: CASSEARGDQPQHF. CDR3 in DNA: TGTGCCAGCAGTGAAGCGAGAGGGGACCAGCCCCAGCATTTT. The complete variable domain, with remaining parts taken from reference TRBV2 and TRBJ1-5, reads EPEVTQTPSHQVTQMGQEVILRCVPISNHLYFYWYRQILGQKVEFLVSFYNNEISEKSEIFDDQFSVERPDGSNFTLKIRSTKLEDSAMYFCASSEARGDQPQHFGDGTRLSIL.